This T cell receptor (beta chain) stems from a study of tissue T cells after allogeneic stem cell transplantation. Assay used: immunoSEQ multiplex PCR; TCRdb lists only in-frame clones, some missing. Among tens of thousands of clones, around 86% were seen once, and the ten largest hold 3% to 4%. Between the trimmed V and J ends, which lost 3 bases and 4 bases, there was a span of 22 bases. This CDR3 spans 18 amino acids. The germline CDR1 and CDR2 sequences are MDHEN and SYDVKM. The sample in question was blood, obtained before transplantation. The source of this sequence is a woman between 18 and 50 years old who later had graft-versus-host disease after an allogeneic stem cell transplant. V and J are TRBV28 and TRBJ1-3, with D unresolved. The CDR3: CASSLGLRIGRSGNTIYF. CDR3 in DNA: TGTGCCAGCAGTTTGGGTTTGCGGATCGGGAGATCGGGAAACACCATATATTTT.